This T cell receptor beta chain was recovered during a study of T cell responses to AZD1222 COVID-19 vaccine. The study's findings and limits: Only after the peak T cell response were repertoires sampled. Along spike, vaccine-associated CD4 TCRs were found throughout, with dominance at 160-218 and 743-854. Only a handful of AZD1222 recipients, roughly 6 in all, had baseline seropositivity. Donors, mostly white British, included more females; clonal diversity was possibly underestimated.

The repertoire was sequenced with immunoSEQ multiplex PCR; TCRdb's copy has only in-frame clones and lacks some. The table lists more than 100,000 clones, about nine tenths of them singletons. V lost 6 bases and J lost 6, with 14 bases in between. Germline CDR1 is SGHTA and CDR2 is FQGNSA. There are 14 residues in the CDR3. As to this clone: Its antigen remains unidentified.

V is TRBV7-2 and J is TRBJ2-2; perhaps TRBD1 as D (6 bases). Specimen: peripheral blood, collected on day 0 of AZD1222 vaccination. The clonotype originates from an adult in good health. The CDR3 sequence is CASSPDRWAGELFF. CDR3 bases: TGTGCCAGCAGTCCGGACAGATGGGCCGGGGAGCTGTTTTTT. The full variable domain, with the rest looked up from reference TRBV7-2 and TRBJ2-2, is GAGVSQSPSNKVTEKGKDVELRCDPISGHTALYWYRQSLGQGLEFLIYFQGNSAPDKSGLPSDRFSAERTGGSVSTLTIQRTQQEDSAVYLCASSPDRWAGELFFGEGSRLTVL.